This is a list of T cell receptor beta chains from one sample in a study of blood T cells in healthy people across ages. MiXCR, run by TCRdb on the 5' RACE reads, gives a single entry per CDR3 protein. In the table there are more than 1 million distinct CDR3 sequences, 40% to 50% of which are singletons. The specimen sequenced was blood. These receptors all come from a woman aged 55 to 70 in good health. The CDR3 runs from the conserved cysteine through the conserved F or W. The D gene is left open where the match is weak. Rows may omit the clone size; those that give it use once, few, many or a size class.

V gene,clone size,D gene,J gene,CDR3 protein,CDR3 DNA
TRBV3-1,few,TRBD1,TRBJ1-4,CASSQVSDREAEKLFF,TGTGCCAGCAGCCAAGTGTCGGACAGGGAAGCTGAAAAACTGTTTTTT
TRBV10-2,-,-,TRBJ1-2,CASSENQGWSTF,TGCGCCAGCAGTGAGAATCAGGGCTGGTCCACCTTC
TRBV5-1,-,TRBD2,TRBJ2-5,CASSSPASGKETQYF,TGCGCCAGCAGCTCCCCTGCTAGCGGAAAAGAGACCCAGTACTTC
TRBV18,-,TRBD2,TRBJ2-1,CASSLEAGDHEQFF,TGTGCCAGCTCCCTCGAGGCGGGAGATCATGAGCAGTTCTTC
TRBV10-3,-,-,TRBJ2-7,CAISETVQGEQYF,TGTGCCATCAGTGAGACGGTACAGGGCGAGCAGTACTTC
TRBV6-2/TRBV6-3,-,-,TRBJ2-7,CATPGRSYEQYF,TGTGCCACCCCCGGGAGAAGCTACGAGCAGTACTTC
TRBV4-1,-,TRBD2,TRBJ2-7,CASSHGTGLAGEYYEQYF,TGCGCCAGCAGCCACGGAACCGGACTAGCGGGAGAGTACTACGAGCAGTACTTC
TRBV29-1,-,TRBD1,TRBJ1-1,CSVARTGRDTEAFF,TGCAGCGTTGCGAGGACAGGGAGGGACACTGAAGCTTTCTTT
TRBV5-8,few,TRBD1,TRBJ1-2,CASSLRDRETYGYTF,TGTGCCAGCAGCTTGAGGGACAGGGAAACCTATGGCTACACCTTC
TRBV20-1,few,-,TRBJ2-7,CSARDPHSALAYEQYF,TGCAGTGCTAGAGATCCACATTCGGCGCTAGCCTACGAGCAGTACTTC
TRBV9,-,TRBD2,TRBJ2-1,CASSVAPTSGRSSYNEQFF,TGTGCCAGCAGCGTAGCCCCAACTAGCGGGAGGAGCTCCTACAATGAGCAGTTCTTC
TRBV27,-,TRBD2,TRBJ2-1,CASSLSSGRLNEQFF,TGTGCCAGCAGTTTGTCTAGCGGGAGACTCAATGAGCAGTTCTTC
TRBV27,-,TRBD2,TRBJ2-7,CASSSGGRLNEQYF,TGTGCCAGCAGTTCCGGGGGGAGATTAAATGAGCAGTACTTC
TRBV11-2,-,TRBD2,TRBJ2-7,CASSSIAGKTSYEQYF,TGTGCCAGCAGCTCCATAGCGGGCAAAACCTCCTACGAGCAGTACTTC
TRBV4-1,-,TRBD2,TRBJ2-3,CASSQVGRAGGPDTQYF,TGCGCCAGCAGCCAAGTGGGTCGAGCGGGAGGGCCGGATACGCAGTATTTT
TRBV5-1,-,-,TRBJ2-5,CASTRGGRPGETQYF,TGCGCCAGCACGCGAGGTGGCAGACCAGGGGAGACCCAGTACTTC
TRBV10-3,-,TRBD1,TRBJ2-7,CATATGEGRDEQYF,TGTGCCACCGCCACAGGGGAAGGTCGGGACGAGCAGTACTTC
TRBV30,-,-,TRBJ1-2,CAWTRTRGRYTF,TGTGCCTGGACTCGCACGAGGGGCCGCTACACCTTC
TRBV7-9,few,-,TRBJ2-7,CASSPEVEVYEQYF,TGTGCCAGCAGCCCGGAGGTGGAGGTCTACGAGCAGTACTTC
TRBV7-9,few,TRBD1,TRBJ1-6,CASSLADRVNSPLHF,TGTGCCAGCAGCTTAGCGGACAGGGTTAATTCACCCCTCCACTTT
TRBV7-2,-,-,TRBJ2-3,CASSQTVHPTDTQYF,TGTGCCAGCAGCCAGACAGTACATCCCACCGATACGCAGTATTTT
TRBV7-6,-,-,TRBJ2-3,CASSLAPQNRITDTQYF,TGTGCCAGCAGCTTAGCGCCCCAAAATCGTATAACAGATACGCAGTATTTT
TRBV29-1,many,TRBD2,TRBJ2-7,CSVVLAGISYEQYF,TGCAGCGTTGTACTAGCGGGGATCTCGTACGAGCAGTACTTC
TRBV5-1,-,TRBD2,TRBJ2-1,CASSLLRSGRVNEQFF,TGCGCCAGCAGCCTACTGCGTAGCGGGAGGGTGAATGAGCAGTTCTTC
TRBV3-1,few,TRBD2,TRBJ2-5,CASSQRLAGGPLEETQYF,TGTGCCAGCAGCCAACGACTAGCGGGAGGCCCCCTGGAAGAGACCCAGTACTTC
TRBV12-3/TRBV12-4,few,TRBD1,TRBJ2-7,CASSLGTGLGDEQYF,TGTGCCAGCAGTTTGGGGACAGGGTTGGGGGACGAGCAGTACTTC
TRBV29-1,-,-,TRBJ2-7,CSVGTGTNEQYF,TGCAGCGTTGGAACAGGGACCAACGAGCAGTACTTC
TRBV24-1,-,TRBD2,TRBJ2-7,CATSDRSGRGNEQYF,TGTGCCACCAGTGACCGTAGCGGGAGGGGCAATGAGCAGTACTTC
TRBV9,-,-,TRBJ2-3,CASSVGSGTFGDTQYF,TGTGCCAGCAGCGTAGGCTCTGGGACTTTCGGGGATACGCAGTATTTT
TRBV9,-,TRBD2,TRBJ2-4,CASSPSPGTSGREQYF,TGTGCCAGCAGCCCCTCCCCCGGGACTAGCGGGAGGGAGCAGTACTTC
TRBV14,few,-,TRBJ2-4,CASSQELVKNIQYF,TGTGCCAGCAGCCAAGAGTTAGTCAAAAACATTCAGTACTTC
TRBV7-8,-,TRBD2,TRBJ2-1,CASSLGTRREQFF,TGTGCCAGCAGCCTCGGGACTAGACGCGAGCAGTTCTTC
TRBV4-2,-,-,TRBJ2-7,CASSQDWAVYEQYF,TGTGCCAGCAGCCAAGATTGGGCGGTCTACGAGCAGTACTTC
TRBV15,-,TRBD1,TRBJ2-1,CATSGASPGQGYEQFF,TGTGCCACCAGCGGGGCGTCCCCCGGACAGGGCTACGAGCAGTTCTTC
TRBV21-1,-,-,TRBJ2-7,CASSRPLTGFSYEQYF,TGTGCCAGCAGCAGGCCCCTGACAGGGTTCTCCTACGAGCAGTACTTC
TRBV28,once,-,TRBJ1-6,CASFGLAYNSPLHF,TGTGCCAGCTTTGGTCTCGCCTATAATTCACCCCTCCACTTT
TRBV7-9,-,TRBD1,TRBJ2-4,CASSVGGTGEQYF,TGTGCCAGCAGCGTAGGGGGCACCGGGGAGCAGTACTTC
TRBV7-3,-,-,TRBJ2-1,CASSPILGNYNEQFF,TGTGCCAGCAGCCCGATACTGGGGAATTACAATGAGCAGTTCTTC
TRBV25-1,-,TRBD1,TRBJ2-5,CASTRGGRETQYF,TGTGCCAGCACCCGAGGGGGCCGCGAGACCCAGTACTTC
TRBV7-2,-,TRBD2,TRBJ2-3,CASSSSTSGRFGTQYF,TGTGCCAGCAGCTCCTCGACTAGCGGGAGGTTTGGTACGCAGTATTTT
TRBV4-1,-,TRBD2,TRBJ2-7,CASSQDTSGRSYNEQYF,TGCGCCAGCAGCCAAGATACTAGCGGGAGGTCCTACAATGAGCAGTACTTC
TRBV2,-,-,TRBJ2-1,CASSLDVGSEQFF,TGTGCCAGCAGCCTTGATGTGGGCAGTGAGCAGTTCTTC
TRBV7-9,-,-,TRBJ2-3,CASSLSGGTDPQYF,TGTGCCAGCAGCTTATCAGGTGGCACAGATCCGCAGTATTTT
TRBV10-3,-,TRBD1,TRBJ1-5,CAISRTGFDQPQHF,TGTGCCATCAGTCGGACAGGGTTCGACCAGCCCCAGCATTTT
TRBV29-1,-,-,TRBJ2-7,CSVERGGEGLYEQYF,TGCAGCGTTGAAAGAGGGGGGGAGGGCCTCTACGAGCAGTACTTC
TRBV20-1,-,-,TRBJ2-7,CSARDILYEQYF,TGCAGTGCTAGGGACATTCTCTACGAGCAGTACTTC
TRBV6-5,few,-,TRBJ1-2,CATLDQGGIGGYTF,TGTGCCACCCTGGACCAAGGGGGGATAGGGGGCTACACCTTC
TRBV7-8,-,-,TRBJ2-5,CASSFGRQQETQYF,TGTGCCAGCAGCTTTGGCAGGCAGCAAGAGACCCAGTACTTC
TRBV29-1,few,TRBD1,TRBJ2-7,CSVKGQGVSYEQYF,TGCAGCGTGAAGGGACAGGGGGTTTCCTACGAGCAGTACTTC
TRBV27,few,-,TRBJ1-5,CASRTGFQPQHF,TGTGCCAGCAGGACAGGCTTTCAGCCCCAGCATTTT
TRBV7-2,-,-,TRBJ2-4,CASSLGGSKNIQYF,TGTGCCAGCAGCTTAGGGGGGTCCAAAAACATTCAGTACTTC
TRBV7-2,-,-,TRBJ2-1,CASSLGDSGYNEQFF,TGTGCCAGCAGCTTAGGCGATAGCGGTTACAATGAGCAGTTCTTC
TRBV6-1,-,TRBD1,TRBJ2-5,CASSEAVAGTGGLYQETQYF,TGTGCCAGCAGTGAAGCGGTCGCCGGGACAGGGGGCTTGTATCAAGAGACCCAGTACTTC
TRBV7-9,-,TRBD1,TRBJ2-2,CASRPGQGFTGELFF,TGTGCCAGCAGACCGGGACAGGGGTTCACCGGGGAGCTGTTTTTT
TRBV2,once,-,TRBJ1-5,CASILQGNAVGPQHF,TGTGCCAGCATCCTTCAAGGTAACGCAGTGGGGCCCCAGCATTTT